This passage covers 32 T cell receptor beta chains from one sample sequenced in a study of cytomegalovirus exposure and HLA in healthy donors. Both 60 Vbeta primers and 13 Jbeta primers went into the PCR. TCRdb's table, derived via immunoSEQ multiplex PCR, lists solely in-frame clones and lacks some. The profile shows approximately 210,000 clones, approximately 87% of them singletons. The specimen was PBMCs. The receptors were sampled from a man aged 25-40 years in good health and CMV-seronegative.

The V call is TRBV6-5, the J call TRBJ2-5, with 10 bases lining up with TRBD1. The V segment lost 0 bases and the J segment 3 bases; nucleotides outside the gene matches: 1. Germline V lookup: CDR1 MNHEY, CDR2 SVGAGI. The CDR3 sequence is 15 residues long. The CDR3 loop is CASSYSDRGEETQYF. Written as DNA, the CDR3 is TGTGCCAGCAGTTACTCGGACAGGGGGGAAGAGACCCAGTACTTC.

This clone was seen only once. The chain is built from TRBV19 and TRBJ2-3; 8 bases are shared with TRBD2. The CDR3 spans 15 residues. Losses at the gene ends were 6 bases for V and 4 bases for J; bases not matched to a gene: 9. Germline V gives CDR1 LNHDA, CDR2 SQIVND (reference sequence). The CDR3 nucleotides read TGTGCCAGTAGAACAATCGGGACTAGGTCAGATACGCAGTATTTT. Translated, it gives CASRTIGTRSDTQYF.

In its sample, this clone was seen once. The CDR3: CASRYMNTEAFF. Here the CDR3 DNA reads TGTGCCAGCAGGTACATGAACACTGAAGCTTTCTTT. The rearrangement uses TRBV6-1 and TRBJ1-1; D call uncertain. Trimming stripped 6 bases from V and 0 bases from J, with 5 bases between. The CDR3 sequence is 12 residues long. Per the germline V gene, CDR1 is MNHNS and CDR2 is SASEGT.

The J gene is TRBJ2-5, the V gene TRBV19, with D possibly TRBD1 on 5 matching bases. The J call may be in error: the DNA end matches TRBJ2-7 better. The CDR3 sequence is 15 residues long. In germline, CDR1 is LNHDA, CDR2 SQIVND (reference sequence). CDR3 coding DNA: TGTGCCACCGAAGATAAGGGAAGGGGCCACTACGAGCAGTACTTC. Amino acid sequence: CATEDKGRGHYEQYF.

The chain links TRBV6-4 to TRBJ2-7; 10 bases match TRBD1. J gave up 0 bases and V 2 bases, and 10 bases lay outside the gene matches. The length of the CDR3 is 18 residues. Germline CDR1 and CDR2: MRHNA and SNTAGT. This CDR3 is CASSDKRQGAKYSYEQYF. The CDR3 DNA reads TGTGCCAGCAGTGACAAGAGACAGGGGGCGAAATACTCCTACGAGCAGTACTTC.

V gene TRBV7-9 combines with J gene TRBJ1-1; 7 positions agree with TRBD1. J lost 5 bases, V lost 1 base, and 7 bases had no gene match. Germline CDR1 SEHNR, CDR2 FQNEAQ (reference sequence). The length of the CDR3 is 15 residues. CDR3: CASSLEVRGNTEAFF. In nucleotides, the CDR3 is TGTGCCAGCAGCTTAGAAGTCAGGGGGAATACTGAAGCTTTCTTT.

The CDR3 spells CASLRRGGKTDTQYF. The CDR3, as DNA: TGTGCCAGTTTAAGGCGGGGGGGAAAAACAGATACGCAGTATTTT. V is TRBV6-5 and J is TRBJ2-3; TRBD2 matches at 9 bases. Germline CDR1 and CDR2: MNHEY and SVGAGI. V trimming: 9 bases; J trimming: 3 bases; junction bases outside the gene matches: 10. The CDR3 is 15 residues long.

The rearrangement joins TRBV2 to TRBJ2-1; TRBD1 matches at 11 bases. The junction had 3 bases not matched to a gene; V was cut back by 5 bases and J by 3 bases. The CDR3 consists of 15 residues. CDR1 is SNHLY and CDR2 is FYNNEI in the germline V gene. CDR3 nucleotides: TGTGCCAGCAGTCGGGACAGGGGGGGCTACAATGAGCAGTTCTTC. Amino acids: CASSRDRGGYNEQFF.

CDR3 protein: CSVPAGPTLAEQFF. In nucleotides, the CDR3 is TGCAGCGTACCCGCGGGACCCACATTGGCAGAGCAGTTCTTC. The J gene is TRBJ2-1, the V gene TRBV29-1; D possibly corresponds to TRBD2 (6 bases). The CDR3 has 14 amino acids. Germline V CDR1 and CDR2: SQVTM, ANQGSEA. Trimming removed 6 bases from V and 10 bases from J, with 22 bases in between.

The chain carries TRBV10-3 and TRBJ1-1; TRBD1 matches at 9 bases. V dropped 6 bases and J dropped 4; count of bases not matched to a gene: 3. The germline V gene encodes CDR1 ENHRY and CDR2 SYGVKD. The CDR3 contains 13 residues. The CDR3 here is CAIRTGGTTEAFF. The CDR3 DNA reads as TGTGCCATCAGGACAGGGGGGACCACTGAAGCTTTCTTT.

The CDR3: CASSPPQGDEQFF. The CDR3 DNA sequence: TGTGCCAGCAGTCCACCACAGGGCGATGAGCAGTTCTTC. V usage is TRBV27 and J usage is TRBJ2-1, with D maybe TRBD1 (6 bases). This CDR3 has 13 residues. CDR1 and CDR2 (germline): MNHEY, SMNVEV (reference sequence). V was trimmed by 5 bases and J by 8 bases, leaving 13 bases between them.

The V and J genes are TRBV27 and TRBJ2-6; 9 bases are a match to TRBD1. CDR3 length: 18 amino acids. Germline V CDR1 and CDR2: MNHEY, SMNVEV (reference sequence). The junction had 10 bases not matched to a gene; V was cut back by 4 bases and J by 3 bases. DNA of the CDR3: TGTGCCAGCAGTTCCCGCCCTACAGGGGGCGTTGGGGCCAACGTCCTGACTTTC. Its protein product is CASSSRPTGGVGANVLTF.

The chain uses TRBV7-9 and TRBJ2-1; D is ambiguous. CDR1 and CDR2 from the germline V gene are SEHNR and FQNEAQ (reference sequence). The CDR3 consists of 11 residues. Trimming took off 5 bases at V and 8 bases at J, with 7 bases between the two ends. CDR3 residues: CASSPSDEQFF. CDR3 coding DNA: TGTGCCAGCAGCCCCAGCGATGAGCAGTTCTTC.

This chain links TRBV27 with TRBJ2-7; 12 bases fit TRBD2. The V gene's germline CDR1 is MNHEY and CDR2 SMNVEV (reference sequence). J was trimmed by 3 bases and V by 6 bases; bases with no gene match: 12. This CDR3 region has 17 residues. DNA for the CDR3: TGTGCCAGCAGAGAAATGACTAGCGGGAGAGGGAGCTACGAGCAGTACTTC. Protein: CASREMTSGRGSYEQYF.

The rearrangement links TRBV4-1 to TRBJ2-1; 10 bases match TRBD2. The germline V gene has CDR1 MGHRA and CDR2 YSYEKL. The CDR3 runs to 15 residues. The trim removed 1 base at V and 9 bases at J, leaving 6 bases unmatched. Here the CDR3 DNA reads TGCGCCAGCAGCCAAGGGACTAGCGGACGGAGTGAGCAGTTCTTC. Residues: CASSQGTSGRSEQFF.

This chain connects TRBV14 to TRBJ2-5, with TRBD2 matching over 8 bases. Germline lookup yields CDR1 SGHDN and CDR2 FVKESK. The CDR3 runs 16 residues. J lost 1 base, V lost 3 bases, and 7 bases had no gene match. The DNA for the CDR3 is TGTGCCAGCAGCCAGAGACGGGGGGGCCCCCAAGAGACCCAGTACTTC. As protein: CASSQRRGGPQETQYF.

This sequence joins TRBV19 and TRBJ2-2, with 9 bases lining up with TRBD1. The CDR3 spans 14 residues. Germline assignment: CDR1 LNHDA and CDR2 SQIVND (reference sequence). V was pared by 10 bases and J by 4 bases, with 7 bases of the junction left unmatched. The CDR3 DNA is TGTGCCACTGGACAGGGGATGGGCACCGGGGAGCTGTTTTTT. It specifies CATGQGMGTGELFF.

CDR3 region: CASSSTSGGGTDTQYF. CDR3 DNA sequence: TGTGCCAGCAGTTCAACTAGCGGGGGGGGCACAGATACGCAGTATTTT. V usage is TRBV27 and J usage is TRBJ2-3, with 13 positions matching TRBD2. Germline loops: CDR1 MNHEY, CDR2 SMNVEV (reference sequence). This CDR3 spans 16 amino acids. The V and J ends lost 4 bases and 1 base, in that order; junction bases with no gene match: 2.

The chain uses TRBV29-1 and TRBJ2-7; 7 bases line up with TRBD1. The CDR3 length is 13 residues. Germline values: CDR1 SQVTM, CDR2 ANQGSEA. The V segment lost 0 bases and the J segment 4 bases; nucleotides outside the gene matches: 3. The CDR3 loop reads CSVEDGTAYEQYF. The CDR3 DNA sequence: TGCAGCGTTGAAGATGGGACAGCTTACGAGCAGTACTTC.

The chain recombines TRBV4-2 with TRBJ2-3; D is perhaps TRBD2 (6 bases). CDR3 length: 13 amino acids. In germline, CDR1 is LGHNA, CDR2 YNFKEQ. The V gene lost 5 bases and the J gene lost 1 base, with 7 bases spanning the gap. The CDR3 bases are TGTGCCAGCAGCGGCGGGGGCACAGATACGCAGTATTTT. Protein product: CASSGGGTDTQYF.

This clone was recorded once. This chain links TRBV2 with TRBJ2-2; D unresolved. Germline CDR1 and CDR2: SNHLY and FYNNEI. The CDR3 sequence is 15 residues long. The germline V and J ends were trimmed by 1 base and 1 base, with 7 bases remaining between them. This CDR3 is CASSEVSGNTGELFF. CDR3 bases: TGTGCCAGCAGTGAAGTGAGTGGGAACACCGGGGAGCTGTTTTTT.

The chain combines TRBV28 with TRBJ1-4; D is unclear. CDR1 and CDR2 from the germline V gene are MDHEN and SYDVKM. V lost 7 bases and J 7 bases, leaving 16 bases between the germline ends. The CDR3 has 14 amino acids. The CDR3 sequence: CASNGVGLTEKLFF. The DNA for the CDR3 is TGTGCCAGCAACGGGGTAGGGTTGACTGAAAAACTGTTTTTT. The complete variable domain, with remaining parts taken from reference TRBV28 and TRBJ1-4, reads DVKVTQSSRYLVKRTGEKVFLECVQDMDHENMFWYRQDPGLGLRLIYFSYDVKMKEKGDIPEGYSVSREKKERFSLILESASTNQTSMYLCASNGVGLTEKLFFGSGTQLSVL.

This clone was counted once. The chain uses TRBV5-4 and TRBJ2-7, with 8 positions matching TRBD1. The CDR3 is 14 amino acids. The ends lost 4 bases at V and 1 base at J; junction bases unmatched: 4. CDR1 is SGHNT and CDR2 is YYREEE in the germline V gene (reference sequence). CDR3 bases: TGTGCCAGCAGCCCGGGACAGGAGTCCTACGAGCAGTACTTC. Translating it yields CASSPGQESYEQYF.

The V and J genes are TRBV2 and TRBJ1-2, with D perhaps matching TRBD1 (6 bases). Per germline, CDR1 SNHLY and CDR2 FYNNEI. The CDR3 extends over 15 amino acids. Trimming removed 6 bases at V and 3 bases at J, with 17 bases between. CDR3 loop: CASRDEDRSYYGYTF. The DNA of the CDR3 is TGTGCCAGCAGAGACGAGGACAGATCTTACTATGGCTACACCTTC.

V gene TRBV19 combines with J gene TRBJ1-2; weak D call: TRBD1 (6 bases). Per the germline V gene, CDR1 is LNHDA and CDR2 is SQIVND (reference sequence). The CDR3 has 14 residues. The germline V and J ends were trimmed by 1 base and 6 bases, with 12 bases remaining between them. CDR3 region: CASSIGGGSNGYTF. CDR3 coding DNA: TGTGCCAGTAGTATAGGAGGGGGAAGCAATGGCTACACCTTC. Filled out from reference TRBV19 and TRBJ1-2, the complete variable domain reads DGGITQSPKYLFRKEGQNVTLSCEQNLNHDAMYWYRQDPGQGLRLIYYSQIVNDFQKGDIAEGYSVSREKKESFPLTVTSAQKNPTAFYLCASSIGGGSNGYTFGSGTRLTVV.

This clone was detected only a few times. V usage is TRBV30 and J usage is TRBJ2-3; 10 nucleotides agree with TRBD2. The CDR3 has 13 residues. The germline CDR1 and CDR2 sequences are GTSNPN and SVGIG (reference sequence). The V and J ends lost 4 bases and 6 bases, in that order; junction bases with no gene match: 4. This CDR3 reads CAWTSGSEDTQYF. The CDR3 DNA follows: TGTGCCTGGACTAGCGGGAGTGAGGATACGCAGTATTTT.

CDR3 bases: TGTGCCAGCAGCCCCTTCACAGGGTATTCCTACGAGCAGTACTTC. Translating it yields CASSPFTGYSYEQYF. This chain joins TRBV7-2 and TRBJ2-7, with D perhaps matching TRBD1 (6 bases). Trimming pared 5 bases from V and 1 base from J, leaving 15 bases between. The CDR3 has 15 residues. The germline CDR1 and CDR2 sequences are SGHTA and FQGNSA.

The chain uses TRBV7-2 and TRBJ1-2; 11 bases map to TRBD1. CDR1 SGHTA and CDR2 FQGNSA come from the germline V gene. CDR3 length: 16 residues. V shed 1 base, J shed 4 bases, and the junction held 5 bases outside the gene matches. The CDR3 DNA reads as TGTGCCAGCAGCTTAGGAGGACAGGGGGCTGGCTATGGCTACACCTTC. Amino acids: CASSLGGQGAGYGYTF. Based on the CDR3 plus reference TRBV7-2 and TRBJ1-2, the full variable domain is GAGVSQSPSNKVTEKGKDVELRCDPISGHTALYWYRQSLGQGLEFLIYFQGNSAPDKSGLPSDRFSAERTGGSVSTLTIQRTQQEDSAVYLCASSLGGQGAGYGYTFGSGTRLTVV.

V is TRBV6-1 and J is TRBJ2-2; 10 nucleotides agree with TRBD2. CDR1 is MNHNS, CDR2 SASEGT, per germline. This CDR3 contains 18 residues. J gave up 4 bases and V 0 bases, and 8 bases lay outside the gene matches. This CDR3 reads CASSEADLAGVSTGELFF. The CDR3 coding sequence is TGTGCCAGCAGTGAAGCAGATCTAGCGGGAGTAAGCACCGGGGAGCTGTTTTTT.

This chain connects TRBV7-9 to TRBJ1-1; D remains ambiguous. The CDR3 extends over 14 amino acids. Germline V gene data show CDR1 as SEHNR and CDR2 as FQNEAQ (reference sequence). Trimming cost V 5 bases and J 5 bases, with 15 bases left between them. CDR3 protein: CASSRDMTTTEAFF. Here the CDR3 DNA reads TGTGCCAGCAGCCGAGACATGACCACGACTGAAGCTTTCTTT.

The chain combines TRBV9 with TRBJ2-3; 13 nucleotides agree with TRBD2. Trimming removed 1 base from V and 0 bases from J; junction bases left unmatched: 5. This CDR3 has 18 residues. In germline, CDR1 is SGDLS, CDR2 YYNGEE. DNA for the CDR3: TGTGCCAGCAGCGTACAGGGACTAGCGGGGCTTAGCACAGATACGCAGTATTTT. Translation gives CASSVQGLAGLSTDTQYF.

There are a few counts of this clone. The gene calls are TRBV28 and TRBJ1-2, with D possibly being TRBD1 (5 bases). Germline V CDR1 and CDR2: MDHEN, SYDVKM. The CDR3 covers 15 residues. Trimming shortened V by 3 bases and J by 4 bases, and 15 bases separated the two germline ends. In nucleotides, the CDR3 is TGTGCCAGCAGTTTTCGGGGGAGCAGGCCCTATGGCTACACCTTC. Translated, it gives CASSFRGSRPYGYTF.